This TCR beta chain was found in a study of T cell responses to AZD1222 COVID-19 vaccine. The study's findings and limits: Dominant at 160-218 and 743-854, vaccine-associated CD4 TCRs also spanned spike. A reported finding is that nearly half of spike-specific TCRs target unmutated variant regions. Repertoire sampling happened only post peak T cell response.

Clones were read by immunoSEQ multiplex PCR, and TCRdb kept only the in-frame ones, dropping some. The sample records 45,000 to 65,000 clones, around 90% being singletons. Points on this clone: Its target is unknown.

V was trimmed by 8 bases and J by 6 bases, leaving 17 bases between them. The V gene's germline CDR1 is MDHEN and CDR2 SYDVKM. This CDR3 comprises 15 residues. The TCR comes from an adult who received the AZD1222 COVID-19 vaccine. Material: peripheral blood, obtained 28 days after the second AZD1222 dose. This chain links TRBV28 with TRBJ1-6; D not resolved. Written as DNA, the CDR3 is TGTGCCAGCCGGGGTTTGCGAGGCGGTAATTCACCCCTCCACTTT. Its translation: CASRGLRGGNSPLHF.